The 19 T cell receptor beta chains in this list originate from one sample, sequenced in a study of tumour-infiltrating T cells in Burkitt lymphoma. This table comes from immunoSEQ multiplex PCR, and its TCRdb copy is limited to in-frame clones, with some not included. The sample has around 50,000 clones; 31% are singletons. Material for sequencing was tumor tissue. These receptors all come from a human donor with Burkitt lymphoma.

This clone showed up just a few times. The CDR3 coding sequence is TGCGCCAGCAGCAGGACGGTCACAGATACGCAGTATTTT. Translation gives CASSRTVTDTQYF. This chain joins TRBV5-1 and TRBJ2-3, with D uncertain. The CDR3 covers 13 residues. Germline CDR1 is SGHRS and CDR2 is YFSETQ. Trimming left V 4 bases short and J 2 bases short, with 8 bases between. The full variable domain, completed using reference TRBV5-1 and TRBJ2-3, is KAGVTQTPRYLIKTRGQQVTLSCSPISGHRSVSWYQQTPGQGLQFLFEYFSETQRNKGNFPGRFSGRQFSNSRSEMNVSTLELGDSALYLCASSRTVTDTQYFGPGTRLTVL.

By its share, this clone is medium-sized. This CDR3 reads CASSRGLLDTIYF. Here the CDR3 DNA reads TGTGCCAGCAGCCGGGGTCTCCTCGACACCATATATTTT. The V and J genes are TRBV4-2 and TRBJ1-3; no reliable D call. V lost 4 bases and J 8 bases, leaving 12 bases between the germline ends. The CDR3 runs 13 residues. CDR1 LGHNA and CDR2 YNFKEQ come from the germline V gene.

This clone was recorded a few times. The chain carries TRBV4-3 and TRBJ2-3; the match to TRBD2 covers 13 bases. The CDR3 is made up of 17 amino acids. Germline CDR1 is LGHNA and CDR2 is YSLEER. Unmatched junction bases numbered 7, after V lost 4 bases and J lost 3 bases. The CDR3 loop is CASSPIAGLAGTDTQYF. CDR3 DNA: TGCGCCAGCAGCCCAATAGCGGGACTAGCGGGGACAGATACGCAGTATTTT.

The chain joins TRBV30 to TRBJ1-5; 8 positions match TRBD1. Germline V lookup: CDR1 GTSNPN, CDR2 SVGIG (reference sequence). The CDR3 runs 13 residues. The J segment lost 5 bases and the V segment lost 4 bases, leaving 4 bases of the junction unmatched. The CDR3 sequence is CAWNQGAYQPQHF. DNA for the CDR3: TGTGCCTGGAACCAGGGGGCCTATCAGCCCCAGCATTTT.

The chain couples TRBV7-9 to TRBJ1-6; no firm D call. There are 12 residues in the CDR3. Germline CDR1 reads SEHNR; CDR2 reads FQNEAQ (reference sequence). Trimming took 4 bases from V and 14 from J, leaving 12 bases between them. The CDR3 DNA is TGTGCCAGCAGCTCCACCGGTCTCACCCTCCACTTT. Protein product: CASSSTGLTLHF.

This rearrangement joins TRBV10-3 to TRBJ2-7, with 10 nucleotides matching TRBD1. The CDR3 consists of 15 residues. Germline-derived CDR1 and CDR2 are ENHRY and SYGVKD. Germline trimming cut 10 bases from V and 2 bases from J; bases unmatched to any gene: 11. In DNA form, the CDR3 reads TGTGCCACGTCAGACAGCGGACAGGGGGCCTACGAGCAGTACTTC. Encoded protein: CATSDSGQGAYEQYF.

This clone was counted only a few times. The chain combines TRBV7-2 with TRBJ2-3; tentatively, D is TRBD1 or TRBD2 (6 bases each). The ends were cut back, 6 bases at V and 2 bases at J, with 12 bases in the middle. The CDR3 length is 14 residues. Germline CDR1 is SGHTA and CDR2 is FQGNSA. The CDR3: CASRLGGPTDTQYF. CDR3 in DNA: TGTGCCAGCAGGCTAGGGGGGCCCACAGATACGCAGTATTTT. Full variable domain (outside the CDR3, taken from reference TRBV7-2 and TRBJ2-3): GAGVSQSPSNKVTEKGKDVELRCDPISGHTALYWYRQSLGQGLEFLIYFQGNSAPDKSGLPSDRFSAERTGGSVSTLTIQRTQQEDSAVYLCASRLGGPTDTQYFGPGTRLTVL.

The rearrangement uses TRBV6-1 and TRBJ2-1; 8 nucleotides match TRBD2. With V trimmed by 7 bases and J by 2 bases, 7 bases remained unmatched. CDR1 is MNHNS and CDR2 is SASEGT in the germline V gene. This CDR3 comprises 15 residues. CDR3 amino acids: CASTPGGAPYNEQFF. CDR3 sequence (DNA): TGTGCCAGCACCCCCGGGGGGGCCCCCTACAATGAGCAGTTCTTC.

V gene TRBV5-1 combines with J gene TRBJ2-7; D not certain. Trimming removed 4 bases from V and 3 bases from J, with 5 bases in between. CDR3 length: 11 amino acids. Germline loops: CDR1 SGHRS, CDR2 YFSETQ. Here the CDR3 reads CASSADYEQYF. CDR3 coding DNA: TGCGCCAGCAGCGCGGACTACGAGCAGTACTTC.

This chain joins TRBV11-2 and TRBJ2-3; D ambiguous. Looked up from germline, CDR1 is SGHAT and CDR2 is FQNNGV. The CDR3 totals 16 residues. The V and J ends lost 4 bases and 0 bases respectively, with 14 bases between them. The CDR3 nucleotides are TGTGCCAGCAGCTCCCGGCAGGCTCCTAGCACAGATACGCAGTATTTT. Translation gives CASSSRQAPSTDTQYF. Together with reference TRBV11-2 and TRBJ2-3, the CDR3 gives the full variable domain: EAGVAQSPRYKIIEKRQSVAFWCNPISGHATLYWYQQILGQGPKLLIQFQNNGVVDDSQLPKDRFSAERLKGVDSTLKIQPAKLEDSAVYLCASSSRQAPSTDTQYFGPGTRLTVL.

The rearrangement uses TRBV7-9 and TRBJ2-2, with a weak D call TRBD2 (6 bases). Between the trimmed V and J ends, which lost 7 bases and 3 bases, there was a span of 18 bases. The CDR3 totals 16 residues. Per germline, CDR1 SEHNR and CDR2 FQNEAQ (reference sequence). This CDR3 reads CASTKRPGGDTGELFF. CDR3 nucleotide sequence: TGTGCCAGCACAAAGCGTCCAGGCGGGGACACCGGGGAGCTGTTTTTT.

This clone turned up a few times. The CDR3: CASSKNIGEKLFF. The CDR3 nucleotides are TGCGCCAGCAGCAAGAACATAGGCGAAAAACTGTTTTTT. The chain is built from TRBV5-1 and TRBJ1-4; no firm D call. Germline V gene sequence: CDR1 SGHRS, CDR2 YFSETQ. This CDR3 contains 13 residues. Trimming left V 4 bases short and J 8 bases short, with 12 bases between.

CDR3 protein: CASLGPGGGYTF. The CDR3 coding sequence is TGTGCCAGCCTCGGGCCCGGGGGAGGCTACACCTTC. The chain has TRBV27 and TRBJ1-2; D may be TRBD1 (5 bases). Germline CDR1 is MNHEY and CDR2 is SMNVEV (reference sequence). The CDR3 runs to 12 residues. V lost 8 bases and J 8 bases, leaving 15 bases between the germline ends.

This clone appeared a few times. The chain has TRBV7-8 and TRBJ2-3, with 11 bases that match TRBD2. The CDR3 is made up of 16 amino acids. The V and J ends lost 1 base and 4 bases, in that order; junction bases with no gene match: 4. The germline V gene encodes CDR1 SGHVS and CDR2 FQNEAQ. The CDR3: CASSLVSGGAADTQYF. CDR3 nucleotides: TGTGCCAGCAGCTTAGTTAGCGGGGGGGCCGCAGATACGCAGTATTTT.

The rearrangement uses TRBV19 and TRBJ1-1; a possible D gene is TRBD1 (5 bases). The CDR3 loop spans 13 amino acids. The V end lost 6 bases, the J end lost 5 bases, and 13 bases lay between the germline ends. Germline-derived CDR1 and CDR2 are LNHDA and SQIVND (reference sequence). Here the CDR3 reads CASSGGIGTEAFF. CDR3 DNA sequence: TGTGCCAGTAGCGGGGGAATAGGGACTGAAGCTTTCTTT.

The V and J genes are TRBV7-2 and TRBJ1-5; no definite D call. Trimming stripped 2 bases from V and 3 bases from J, with 8 bases between. The CDR3 totals 14 residues. CDR1 and CDR2 (germline): SGHTA, FQGNSA. In DNA, the CDR3 is TGTGCCAGCAGCTTACCCGAAATCAATCAGCCCCAGCATTTT. Its translation: CASSLPEINQPQHF.

As concerns this clone: This likely stems from a read error, as it lies one base from a far larger clone. The gene calls are TRBV7-8 and TRBJ1-1; 7 positions match TRBD1. The V segment lost 5 bases and the J segment 1 base; nucleotides outside the gene matches: 4. The CDR3 runs 14 residues. CDR1 SGHVS and CDR2 FQNEAQ come from the germline V gene. As DNA, the CDR3 is TGTGCCAGCAGCCAGGGACAGAGGAACACTGAAGCTTTCTTT. Encoded protein: CASSQGQRNTEAFF.

V gene TRBV5-5 combines with J gene TRBJ2-1; D ambiguous. V was cut by 0 bases and J by 4 bases, with 14 bases left in between. The length of the CDR3 is 16 residues. Germline CDR1 is SGHKS and CDR2 is YYEKEE (reference sequence). The CDR3 loop reads CASSLAPLVAYNEQFF. CDR3 DNA: TGTGCCAGCAGCTTGGCACCCCTCGTGGCGTACAATGAGCAGTTCTTC.

This clone was seen only a few times. The V call is TRBV5-1, the J call TRBJ1-4; D might be TRBD1 (5 bases). V was shortened by 4 bases and J by 5 bases, with 15 bases between the two germline ends. Germline V lookup: CDR1 SGHRS, CDR2 YFSETQ. The CDR3 is 15 amino acids. The DNA for the CDR3 is TGCGCCAGCAGCCTGGCCGGGACGGGAAATGAAAAACTGTTTTTT. Protein: CASSLAGTGNEKLFF.